Below are 4 T cell receptor beta chains sequenced from a single sample in a study of Graves' ophthalmopathy and Graves' hyperthyroidism. RNA transcripts yielded amplified TCR beta CDR3 regions. RT-PCR in the first round used HTBI primers; a second-round multiplex PCR followed. TCRdb re-called the multiplex PCR reads through MiXCR, storing one row per CDR3 protein. The data contain a few hundred thousand distinct CDR3 sequences, about 40% of them seen just once; the ten biggest clones take up 3.5% to 5%. Source material: peripheral blood or thyroid tissue (not recorded which). These receptor sequences come from an adult man with Graves' hyperthyroidism.

The chain recombines TRBV9 with TRBJ1-4; D might be TRBD1 (5 bases). CDR1 and CDR2 from the germline V gene are SGDLS and YYNGEE. V shed 3 bases and J shed 6 bases, with 18 bases lying between them. The CDR3 covers 16 residues. CDR3 in DNA: TGTGCCAGCAGCGAGAGGGGTCGGGGAGCAGATGAAAAACTGTTTTTT. Translating gives CASSERGRGADEKLFF.

V usage is TRBV5-1 and J usage is TRBJ2-6; D may correspond to TRBD1 or TRBD2 (6 bases each). V shed 3 bases and J shed 7 bases, with 17 bases lying between them. The length of the CDR3 is 16 residues. Germline V gives CDR1 SGHRS, CDR2 YFSETQ. Here the CDR3 DNA reads TGCGCCAGCAGCTCAACGGGGGCGCCTAGTGCCAACGTCCTGACTTTC. Its protein product is CASSSTGAPSANVLTF.

About this clonotype itself: The junction and the germline gene differ at one end; a read error may be behind it. The chain links TRBV10-3 to TRBJ1-5; maybe TRBD1 (5 bases). The CDR3 spans 18 residues. CDR1 ENHRY and CDR2 SYGVKD come from the germline V gene. The CDR3 nucleotides are TGTGCCAGCAGTTACACGGCCGGAAGAGGGGAGAGCAATCAGCCCCAGCATTTT. It is translated as CASSYTAGRGESNQPQHF.

This clonotype came up a few times. The genes are TRBV6-5 and TRBJ1-1; D gene ambiguous. V lost 2 bases to trimming and J lost 3 bases, with 13 bases between them. CDR3 length: 15 amino acids. Germline lookup yields CDR1 MNHEY and CDR2 SVGAGI. CDR3 in amino acids: CASSYGMGRYTEAFF. The DNA for the CDR3 is TGTGCCAGCAGTTACGGTATGGGCCGGTACACTGAAGCTTTCTTT.